A single sample gave rise to the 20 T cell receptor beta chains below, sequenced in a study of T cell repertoires in cytomegalovirus infection. Using its own MiXCR run on the reads, TCRdb lists one record per CDR3 protein. The sample consists of 150,000 to 160,000 distinct CDR3 sequences, 20% to 30% of them appearing once. Sequenced input: PBMCs. Receptors were obtained from a human donor in good health (CMV status not recorded). Some clones in this sample may be carry-over from other donors' samples.

The CDR3 nucleotides are TGTGCCAGCGGGACAGGGAGCTATGGCTACACCTTC. This translates into CASGTGSYGYTF. The chain couples TRBV2 to TRBJ1-2, with TRBD1 matching over 9 bases. CDR3 length: 12 amino acids. Germline V gene data show CDR1 as SNHLY and CDR2 as FYNNEI. J was trimmed by 4 bases and V by 8 bases; bases with no gene match: 2.

This chain links TRBV30 with TRBJ1-5, with D tentatively TRBD1 (6 bases). The germline V gene encodes CDR1 GTSNPN and CDR2 SVGIG (reference sequence). The V and J ends lost 2 bases and 2 bases respectively, with 19 bases between them. The CDR3 runs to 17 residues. CDR3 region: CAWSSGTRNRGNQPQHF. CDR3 nucleotides: TGTGCCTGGAGTTCTGGCACGAGAAACAGGGGCAATCAGCCCCAGCATTTT. Combining the CDR3 with reference TRBV30 and TRBJ1-5 gives the whole variable domain SQTIHQWPATLVQPVGSPLSLECTVEGTSNPNLYWYRQAAGRGLQLLFYSVGIGQISSEVPQNLSASRPQDRQFILSSKKLLLSDSGFYLCAWSSGTRNRGNQPQHFGDGTRLSIL.

This clonotype was observed many times. The genes are TRBV7-2 and TRBJ2-7, with a possible D match to TRBD1 (5 bases). The V gene's germline CDR1 is SGHTA and CDR2 FQGNSA. The CDR3 spans 13 residues. The V end was cut by 0 bases, the J end by 7 bases, with 10 bases between. This chain's CDR3 is CASSLAKKGEQYF. DNA of the CDR3: TGTGCCAGCAGCTTAGCTAAGAAGGGGGAGCAGTACTTC.

This chain uses TRBV5-1 with TRBJ2-3, with D unclear. The germline V gene encodes CDR1 SGHRS and CDR2 YFSETQ. The CDR3 has 14 residues. V shed 0 bases and J shed 0 bases, with 5 bases lying between them. Here the CDR3 reads CASSLVVSTDTQYF. In nucleotides, the CDR3 is TGCGCCAGCAGCTTGGTTGTGAGCACAGATACGCAGTATTTT.

The gene calls are TRBV20-1 and TRBJ2-1; D possibly uses TRBD1 or TRBD2 (5 bases each). CDR1 is DFQATT, CDR2 SNEGSKA, per germline (reference sequence). This CDR3 is built from 11 residues. The V gene lost 5 bases and the J gene lost 10 bases, with 12 bases spanning the gap. In DNA form, the CDR3 reads TGCAGTGCTTCTCCGGGACCAGAGCAGTTCTTC. Translation gives CSASPGPEQFF.

This chain joins TRBV28 and TRBJ2-7; TRBD1 matches 7 bases. Germline values: CDR1 MDHEN, CDR2 SYDVKM. After removal of 6 bases from V and 4 bases from J, the junction contained 6 bases not matched to a gene. CDR3 size: 13 residues. DNA of the CDR3: TGTGCCAGCAGGGCCAGGGGGATATACGAGCAGTACTTC. Translating it yields CASRARGIYEQYF.

V and J are TRBV29-1 and TRBJ1-4, with TRBD1 matching over 7 bases. Germline V gives CDR1 SQVTM, CDR2 ANQGSEA. J lost 6 bases, V lost 6 bases, and 10 bases had no gene match. This CDR3 is built from 14 residues. The chain's CDR3 is CSVVHRGADEKLFF. The DNA for the CDR3 is TGCAGCGTAGTCCACAGGGGCGCGGATGAAAAACTGTTTTTT.

The chain employs TRBV7-9 and TRBJ2-5; D perhaps matches TRBD2 (5 bases). Trimming pared 4 bases from V and 1 base from J, leaving 19 bases between. The CDR3 sequence is 17 residues long. The V gene's germline CDR1 is SEHNR and CDR2 FQNEAQ (reference sequence). The CDR3 DNA follows: TGTGCCAGCAGCTCATCTGAGGACTTACGAGCCCAAGAGACCCAGTACTTC. Translation: CASSSSEDLRAQETQYF.

This rearrangement joins TRBV7-4 to TRBJ1-2; no definite D call. In germline, CDR1 is SGHVT, CDR2 SQSDAQ. Trimming cost V 4 bases and J 14 bases, with 14 bases left between them. This CDR3 is built from 11 residues. CDR3 protein: CASSSTDAGTF. The CDR3 DNA sequence: TGTGCCAGCAGCTCGACCGACGCGGGGACCTTC.

This clonotype was detected ten times or more. The gene calls are TRBV28 and TRBJ2-6, with D uncertain. In germline, CDR1 is MDHEN, CDR2 SYDVKM. The CDR3 has 13 residues. V was trimmed by 4 bases and J by 4 bases, leaving 5 bases between them. The CDR3 coding sequence is TGTGCCAGCAGTTCCGACGGGGCCAACGTCCTGACTTTC. Translated, it gives CASSSDGANVLTF. The variable domain in full, with the rest retrieved from reference TRBV28 and TRBJ2-6, is DVKVTQSSRYLVKRTGEKVFLECVQDMDHENMFWYRQDPGLGLRLIYFSYDVKMKEKGDIPEGYSVSREKKERFSLILESASTNQTSMYLCASSSDGANVLTFGAGSRLTVL.

The chain carries TRBV5-5 and TRBJ1-5, with D perhaps TRBD1 (5 bases). Trimming stripped 2 bases from V and 2 bases from J, with 11 bases between. CDR1 SGHKS and CDR2 YYEKEE come from the germline V gene (reference sequence). This CDR3 region has 15 residues. CDR3 in DNA: TGTGCCAGCAGCTTTCGGGGGACGGGCAATCAGCCCCAGCATTTT. This encodes CASSFRGTGNQPQHF.

Many counts were recorded for this clonotype. The chain combines TRBV6-5 with TRBJ2-5; D is undetermined. With 8 bases removed from V and 5 bases from J, the gap between germline ends came to 6 bases. The CDR3 runs to 10 residues. Germline V gene lookup returns CDR1 MNHEY and CDR2 SVGAGI. CDR3: CASGVETQYF. The CDR3 nucleotides are TGTGCCAGCGGAGTTGAGACCCAGTACTTC.

The chain couples TRBV7-3 to TRBJ1-1; possibly TRBD1 for D (5 bases). CDR1 SGHTA and CDR2 FQGTGA come from the germline V gene. Trimming removed 5 bases at V and 4 bases at J, with 11 bases between. The CDR3 totals 13 residues. In DNA form, the CDR3 reads TGTGCCAGCAGCGCTGAGGGGTTCACTGAAGCTTTCTTT. This codes for CASSAEGFTEAFF.

This clonotype was seen many times. V usage is TRBV7-9 and J usage is TRBJ2-5; 7 bases line up with TRBD1. The V gene's germline CDR1 is SEHNR and CDR2 FQNEAQ (reference sequence). This CDR3 is built from 16 residues. The J segment lost 5 bases and the V segment lost 1 base, leaving 10 bases of the junction unmatched. CDR3 loop: CASSLGDSPLGETQYF. The CDR3 DNA is TGTGCCAGCAGCTTAGGGGACAGCCCCCTCGGGGAGACCCAGTACTTC.

A few counts support this clonotype. This chain joins TRBV5-1 and TRBJ2-1, with D tentatively TRBD2 (6 bases). The CDR3 runs 16 residues. The V and J ends lost 6 bases and 0 bases respectively, with 16 bases between them. In germline, CDR1 is SGHRS, CDR2 YFSETQ. CDR3: CASTEGAGSSYNEQFF. The CDR3 DNA reads TGCGCCAGCACAGAGGGAGCGGGCAGCTCCTACAATGAGCAGTTCTTC.

This clonotype was recorded many times. V usage is TRBV7-2 and J usage is TRBJ1-6; D unclear. V was trimmed by 6 bases and J by 9 bases, leaving 15 bases between them. The CDR3 contains 14 residues. Germline V gene data show CDR1 as SGHTA and CDR2 as FQGNSA. DNA for the CDR3: TGTGCCAGCAGACCACAACCTTGGAGTTCACCCCTCCACTTT. Translating it yields CASRPQPWSSPLHF.

This chain connects TRBV20-1 to TRBJ2-3; the D is unclear. The CDR3 loop spans 15 amino acids. V shed 4 bases and J shed 2 bases, with 16 bases lying between them. The V gene's germline CDR1 is DFQATT and CDR2 SNEGSKA (reference sequence). CDR3 residues: CSATQSSGTTDTQYF. The CDR3 region has the DNA TGCAGTGCTACCCAATCTAGTGGCACCACAGATACGCAGTATTTT.

The chain is built from TRBV7-9 and TRBJ2-3; D may be TRBD2 (5 bases). CDR3 length: 15 amino acids. Germline values: CDR1 SEHNR, CDR2 FQNEAQ (reference sequence). V gave up 4 bases and J gave up 1 base, with 12 bases separating them. CDR3 nucleotide sequence: TGTGCCAGCAGCTCGGCGGGTCGGGGCACAGATACGCAGTATTTT. Its protein is CASSSAGRGTDTQYF.

The genes are TRBV29-1 and TRBJ2-5; tentative D call: TRBD1 (5 bases). Germline loops: CDR1 SQVTM, CDR2 ANQGSEA. This CDR3 has 14 amino acids. V lost 4 bases and J 0 bases, leaving 12 bases between the germline ends. The CDR3 DNA sequence: TGCAGCGTTGTATTGCAGGGCGACCAAGAGACCCAGTACTTC. Translation gives CSVVLQGDQETQYF.

This chain connects TRBV6-5 to TRBJ1-1; tentative D call: TRBD1 (5 bases). The CDR3 length is 8 residues. Looked up from germline, CDR1 is MNHEY and CDR2 is SVGAGI. V lost 8 bases and J lost 11, with 6 bases in between. The CDR3 region is CASYRAFF. CDR3 DNA sequence: TGTGCCAGCTACAGGGCTTTCTTT.